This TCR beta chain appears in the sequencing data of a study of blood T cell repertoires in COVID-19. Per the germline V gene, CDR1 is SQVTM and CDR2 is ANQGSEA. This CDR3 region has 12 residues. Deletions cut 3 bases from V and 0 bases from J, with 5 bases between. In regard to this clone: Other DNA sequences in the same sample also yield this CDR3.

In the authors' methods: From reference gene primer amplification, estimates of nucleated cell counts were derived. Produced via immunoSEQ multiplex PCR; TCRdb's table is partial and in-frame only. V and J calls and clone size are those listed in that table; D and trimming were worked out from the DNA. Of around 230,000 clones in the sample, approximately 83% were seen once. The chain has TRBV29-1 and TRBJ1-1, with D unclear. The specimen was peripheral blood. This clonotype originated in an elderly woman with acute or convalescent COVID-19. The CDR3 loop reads CSVERVNTEAFF. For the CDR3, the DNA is TGCAGCGTTGAGAGGGTGAACACTGAAGCTTTCTTT.